The 8 T cell receptor beta chains below were found in one sample sequenced in a study of cytomegalovirus exposure and HLA in healthy donors. Both 60 Vbeta primers and 13 Jbeta primers went into the PCR. Data came from immunoSEQ multiplex PCR; TCRdb stores just in-frame clones and leaves some out. The data contain about 120,000 clones, just over 15% of them singletons. Sequenced material: PBMCs. The receptors originated from a woman under 30 in good health and CMV-seronegative.

The rearrangement links TRBV6-6 to TRBJ1-4; TRBD1 agrees at 8 bases. CDR3 size: 15 residues. The trim removed 2 bases at V and 6 bases at J, leaving 5 bases unmatched. Germline V gene data show CDR1 as MNHNY and CDR2 as SVGAGI (reference sequence). The CDR3 protein is CASSYPGQGDEKLFF. The CDR3 DNA is TGTGCCAGCAGTTACCCCGGACAGGGTGATGAAAAACTGTTTTTT.

The chain joins TRBV28 to TRBJ2-7, with 7 positions matching TRBD1. Unmatched junction bases numbered 8, after V lost 2 bases and J lost 7 bases. CDR3 length: 14 residues. Looked up from germline, CDR1 is MDHEN and CDR2 is SYDVKM. The CDR3 DNA follows: TGTGCCAGCAGTTTAGTTCAGGGGGTCAGGGAGCAGTACTTC. This codes for CASSLVQGVREQYF. The variable domain in full, with the rest retrieved from reference TRBV28 and TRBJ2-7, is DVKVTQSSRYLVKRTGEKVFLECVQDMDHENMFWYRQDPGLGLRLIYFSYDVKMKEKGDIPEGYSVSREKKERFSLILESASTNQTSMYLCASSLVQGVREQYFGPGTRLTVT.

This chain uses TRBV7-2 with TRBJ2-5; D ambiguous. Trimming took 5 bases from V and 4 from J, leaving 14 bases between them. CDR1 and CDR2 from the germline V gene are SGHTA and FQGNSA. The CDR3 loop spans 14 amino acids. The CDR3 protein is CASSPPPGRETQYF. The CDR3 DNA follows: TGTGCCAGCAGCCCTCCCCCAGGTCGAGAGACCCAGTACTTC.

V and J are TRBV5-4 and TRBJ2-5, with 7 nucleotides matching TRBD2. Germline trimming cut 0 bases from V and 5 bases from J; bases unmatched to any gene: 13. The CDR3 length is 17 residues. Germline lookup yields CDR1 SGHNT and CDR2 YYREEE (reference sequence). The CDR3 spells CASSLDPSGTLGETQYF. The CDR3 nucleotides are TGTGCCAGCAGCTTGGATCCTAGCGGTACCCTGGGGGAGACCCAGTACTTC.

This clone was found a few times. The chain combines TRBV28 with TRBJ1-6; 9 bases agree with TRBD1. The junction had 5 bases not matched to a gene; V was cut back by 4 bases and J by 10 bases. In germline, CDR1 is MDHEN, CDR2 SYDVKM. CDR3 length equals 14 residues. The CDR3, as DNA: TGTGCCAGCAGTTCACAGACAGGGGGATCACCCCTCCACTTT. Encoded protein: CASSSQTGGSPLHF. Full variable domain (missing parts from reference TRBV28 and TRBJ1-6): DVKVTQSSRYLVKRTGEKVFLECVQDMDHENMFWYRQDPGLGLRLIYFSYDVKMKEKGDIPEGYSVSREKKERFSLILESASTNQTSMYLCASSSQTGGSPLHFGNGTRLTVT.

V and J are TRBV7-3 and TRBJ2-2, with 9 bases matching TRBD1. Looked up from germline, CDR1 is SGHTA and CDR2 is FQGTGA. The V gene end was trimmed by 3 bases and the J gene end by 0 bases; junction bases not matched to a gene: 2. The CDR3 has 16 residues. This CDR3 reads CASSFTGGANTGELFF. The CDR3 coding sequence is TGTGCCAGCAGCTTTACAGGGGGCGCGAACACCGGGGAGCTGTTTTTT.

The chain is built from TRBV28 and TRBJ2-7; unclear D gene. This CDR3 comprises 13 residues. Deletions cut 10 bases from V and 1 base from J, with 14 bases between. Germline values: CDR1 MDHEN, CDR2 SYDVKM. The CDR3 sequence: CATFTRSSYEQYF. CDR3 coding DNA: TGTGCCACCTTTACCAGGTCGTCCTACGAGCAGTACTTC.

The chain is built from TRBV6-5 and TRBJ1-6; D is possibly TRBD1 (6 bases). The CDR3 spans 15 residues. V lost 2 bases and J 6 bases, leaving 11 bases between the germline ends. The germline CDR1 and CDR2 sequences are MNHEY and SVGAGI. CDR3 DNA sequence: TGTGCCAGCAGTTACGCCCGGACAGCTAATTCACCCCTCCACTTT. Translating it yields CASSYARTANSPLHF.